These 19 T cell receptor beta chains share one sample of origin, sequenced in a study of T cell responses to AZD1222 COVID-19 vaccine. TCRdb's copy holds only in-frame clones and misses some; the assay was immunoSEQ multiplex PCR. Of roughly 140,000 clones listed, around nine tenths are singletons. This material consisted of peripheral blood, taken 28 days after the second AZD1222 dose. The origin of the receptors is an adult who received the AZD1222 COVID-19 vaccine.

The chain has TRBV12-3 or TRBV12-4 and TRBJ2-3, with a tentative D call TRBD1 (5 bases). V was shortened by 9 bases and J by 4 bases, with 11 bases between the two germline ends. The CDR3 covers 12 residues. This chain's CDR3 is CASMKGSDTQYF. The DNA of the CDR3 is TGTGCCAGTATGAAGGGGTCAGATACGCAGTATTTT.

With respect to this clone: This sample also contains other DNA sequences that code for the same CDR3. This chain uses TRBV12-3 or TRBV12-4 with TRBJ1-1; TRBD1 agrees at 7 bases. J was trimmed by 1 base and V by 4 bases; bases with no gene match: 0. The CDR3 is made up of 13 amino acids. CDR3 region: CASSWDRNTEAFF. For the CDR3, the DNA is TGTGCCAGCAGTTGGGACAGGAACACTGAAGCTTTCTTT.

The gene calls are TRBV28 and TRBJ2-7; TRBD1 matches at 9 bases. This CDR3 comprises 16 residues. In germline, CDR1 is MDHEN, CDR2 SYDVKM. V was pared by 6 bases and J by 4 bases, with 13 bases of the junction left unmatched. DNA of the CDR3: TGTGCCAGCAGCGAAATTCCGGGACAGGGAAAGTACGAGCAGTACTTC. Translation: CASSEIPGQGKYEQYF.

The chain links TRBV6-5 to TRBJ2-7; 8 bases are a match to TRBD1. The length of the CDR3 is 15 residues. CDR1 MNHEY and CDR2 SVGAGI come from the germline V gene. V was clipped by 6 bases and J by 6 bases; unmatched bases: 13. This CDR3 is CASSHSSGQGGEQYF. The CDR3 nucleotides are TGTGCCAGCAGCCACTCTTCCGGACAGGGTGGCGAGCAGTACTTC.

This chain joins TRBV18 and TRBJ2-7, with D perhaps matching TRBD1 or TRBD2 (5 bases each). Germline assignment: CDR1 KGHSH and CDR2 LQKENI. This CDR3 is built from 12 residues. Trimming pared 8 bases from V and 4 bases from J, leaving 12 bases between. CDR3 sequence reads: CASPKGRYEQYF. The CDR3 DNA follows: TGTGCCAGCCCCAAGGGACGGTACGAGCAGTACTTC.

The genes are TRBV19 and TRBJ2-7; 9 nucleotides match TRBD2. This CDR3 comprises 16 residues. Germline V gene data show CDR1 as LNHDA and CDR2 as SQIVND (reference sequence). J gave up 3 bases and V 7 bases, and 13 bases lay outside the gene matches. The CDR3 loop reads CASNKGSVAGVYEQYF. CDR3 nucleotides: TGTGCCAGTAACAAGGGCTCGGTAGCGGGAGTCTACGAGCAGTACTTC.

With regard to this clone: The junction does not match germline at one end; this may be a read error. The chain has TRBV6-5 and TRBJ2-7; a possible D gene is TRBD2 (5 bases). The germline gives CDR1 MNHEY, CDR2 SVGAGI. The CDR3 length is 12 residues. CDR3 nucleotides: TGTGTCAGCACCAGCCGCGGGTACGAGCAGTACTTC. Translated: CVSTSRGYEQYF.

This rearrangement joins TRBV28 to TRBJ1-2; 9 nucleotides match TRBD1. This CDR3 is built from 15 residues. Germline values: CDR1 MDHEN, CDR2 SYDVKM. Losses at the gene ends were 6 bases for V and 5 bases for J; bases not matched to a gene: 10. The chain's CDR3 is CASRRYRGLLYGYTF. The CDR3 DNA reads as TGTGCCAGCAGGCGCTACAGGGGGCTCCTTTATGGCTACACCTTC.

This clone has just one count. This chain connects TRBV2 to TRBJ2-1, with D possibly being TRBD1 or TRBD2 (5 bases each). From germline, CDR1 is SNHLY and CDR2 FYNNEI. This CDR3 has 13 amino acids. V was trimmed by 11 bases and J by 6 bases, leaving 17 bases between them. CDR3 coding DNA: TGTGCCTCCCAAGACCTGGGGGTCAATGAGCAGTTCTTC. This translates into CASQDLGVNEQFF.

The chain has TRBV11-1 and TRBJ2-7; D not resolved. V lost 4 bases, J lost 5 bases, and 15 bases lay in between. The V gene's germline CDR1 is SGHAT and CDR2 FQDESV (reference sequence). This CDR3 has 14 amino acids. As DNA, the CDR3 is TGTGCCAGCAGCTCGAACGTATACGGAAACGAGCAGTACTTC. It translates to CASSSNVYGNEQYF. Looking up the rest from reference TRBV11-1 and TRBJ2-7 gives the full variable domain: EAEVAQSPRYKITEKSQAVAFWCDPISGHATLYWYRQILGQGPELLVQFQDESVVDDSQLPKDRFSAERLKGVDSTLKIQPAELGDSAMYLCASSSNVYGNEQYFGPGTRLTVT.

Note on this clone: The junction does not match germline at one end; this may be a read error. The chain is built from TRBV3-1 (or the pseudogene TRBV3-2) and TRBJ1-1, with D possibly matching TRBD1 (5 bases). Germline assignment: CDR1 LGHDT and CDR2 YNNKEL (reference sequence). This CDR3 is built from 14 residues. For the CDR3, the DNA is TGTGCCAGCAGCCAAGCCGGGGGGAACCCTGAAGCTTTCTTT. Its translation is CASSQAGGNPEAFF.

Concerning this clone itself: Distinct nucleotide sequences in the sample also encode this CDR3. The rearrangement links TRBV7-2 to TRBJ2-7, with 9 bases lining up with TRBD2. The CDR3 is 15 amino acids. Germline CDR1 reads SGHTA; CDR2 reads FQGNSA. The junction had 4 bases not matched to a gene; V was cut back by 0 bases and J by 4 bases. This CDR3 is CASSLAAGGAYEQYF. CDR3 DNA: TGTGCCAGCAGCTTAGCTGCGGGGGGGGCATACGAGCAGTACTTC.

This CDR3 reads CASSFGENQPQHF. The CDR3 DNA sequence: TGTGCCAGCAGCTTCGGGGAGAATCAGCCCCAGCATTTT. The V gene is TRBV5-5, the J gene TRBJ1-5; D is ambiguous. V dropped 2 bases and J dropped 4 bases, with 7 bases sitting between them. Germline CDR1 SGHKS, CDR2 YYEKEE (reference sequence). This CDR3 has 13 residues.

The genes are TRBV5-1 and TRBJ2-1; 9 bases fit TRBD1. The CDR3 runs to 12 residues. CDR1 is SGHRS, CDR2 YFSETQ, per germline. The ends lost 8 bases at V and 7 bases at J; junction bases unmatched: 4. CDR3 protein: CASRTGENEQFF. CDR3 nucleotide sequence: TGCGCCAGTCGGACAGGGGAGAATGAGCAGTTCTTC.

The chain is built from TRBV7-8 and TRBJ1-2, with TRBD1 matching 9 bases. V was pared by 4 bases and J by 3 bases, with 6 bases of the junction left unmatched. CDR3 length: 15 residues. Germline-derived CDR1 and CDR2 are SGHVS and FQNEAQ. In DNA form, the CDR3 reads TGTGCCAGCAGCTCTAAACGGACAGGGGACTATGGCTACACCTTC. Translated, it gives CASSSKRTGDYGYTF.

The V and J genes are TRBV28 and TRBJ1-1; D uncertain. Deletions cut 8 bases from V and 11 bases from J, with 12 bases between. The CDR3 runs to 10 residues. Germline V lookup: CDR1 MDHEN, CDR2 SYDVKM. CDR3 in DNA: TGTGCCAGCGGCAACATCTGGGCTTTCTTT. It yields the protein CASGNIWAFF.

Worth noting for this clone: Other nucleotide sequences from this sample produce the same CDR3. This chain uses TRBV6-2 or TRBV6-3 with TRBJ1-5; a possible D gene is TRBD1 (5 bases). Germline V gene lookup returns CDR1 MNHEY and CDR2 SVGEGT. Trimming left V 0 bases short and J 2 bases short, with 5 bases between. The CDR3 loop spans 14 amino acids. CDR3 nucleotide sequence: TGTGCCAGCAGTTACTCGGGGGGCAATCAGCCCCAGCATTTT. Residues: CASSYSGGNQPQHF.

This clone was seen a single time. V and J are TRBV27 and TRBJ1-4; TRBD1 is a possible D gene (5 bases). Germline-derived CDR1 and CDR2 are MNHEY and SMNVEV (reference sequence). The CDR3 sequence is 13 residues long. Between the trimmed V and J ends, which lost 5 bases and 5 bases, there was a span of 9 bases. The CDR3 nucleotides read TGTGCCAGCAGTGCCAACAGGAATGAAAAACTGTTTTTT. Residues: CASSANRNEKLFF.

The rearrangement joins TRBV7-3 to TRBJ2-2; D perhaps matches TRBD2 (5 bases). The CDR3 sequence is 15 residues long. The V gene's germline CDR1 is SGHTA and CDR2 FQGTGA. V was cut by 1 base and J by 3 bases, with 9 bases left in between. The CDR3 region is CASSLISGYTGELFF. CDR3 coding DNA: TGTGCCAGCAGCTTAATATCGGGGTACACCGGGGAGCTGTTTTTT.